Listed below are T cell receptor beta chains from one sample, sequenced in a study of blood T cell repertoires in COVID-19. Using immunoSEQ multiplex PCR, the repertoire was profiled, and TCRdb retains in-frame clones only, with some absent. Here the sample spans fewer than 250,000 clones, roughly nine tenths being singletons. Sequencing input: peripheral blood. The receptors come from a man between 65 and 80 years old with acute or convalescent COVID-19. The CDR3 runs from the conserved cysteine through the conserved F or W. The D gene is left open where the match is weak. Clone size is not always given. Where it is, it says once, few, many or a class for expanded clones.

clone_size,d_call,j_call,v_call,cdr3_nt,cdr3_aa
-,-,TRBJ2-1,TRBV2,TGTGCCAGCGGTTTCGGAAACTTCGGGAATGAGCAGTTCTTC,CASGFGNFGNEQFF
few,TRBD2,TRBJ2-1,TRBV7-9,TGTGCCAGCAGCTTAGTAAGACTAGCCGATTACAATGAGCAGTTCTTC,CASSLVRLADYNEQFF
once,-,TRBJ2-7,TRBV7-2,TGTGCCAGCAGCAGGAGCGGGCAGGGAGCGGGTGAGCAGTACTTC,CASSRSGQGAGEQYF
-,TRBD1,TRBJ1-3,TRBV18,TGTGCCAGCTCACCAGGGACAGGGTCCCTGGGAGGATACTCTGGAAACACCATATATTTT,CASSPGTGSLGGYSGNTIYF
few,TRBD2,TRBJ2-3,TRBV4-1,TGCGCCAGCAGCCTCGGGACTAACACAGATACGCAGTATTTT,CASSLGTNTDTQYF
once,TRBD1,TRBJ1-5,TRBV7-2,TGTGCCAGCAGCTTAGGGGGACAGGGGAACCATCAGCCCCAGCATTTT,CASSLGGQGNHQPQHF
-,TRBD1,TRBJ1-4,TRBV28,TGTGCCAGCCTAGGGGGACAGGTCGGAAAACTGTTTTTT,CASLGGQVGKLFF
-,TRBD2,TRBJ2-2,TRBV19,TGTGCCAGTAGTATAACCGGGAGGGCCTTGACCGGGGAGCTGTTTTTT,CASSITGRALTGELFF
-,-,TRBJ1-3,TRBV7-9,TGTGCCAGCAGTCCTAGAGCAGAGGCTGGAAACACCATATATTTT,CASSPRAEAGNTIYF
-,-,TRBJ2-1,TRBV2,TGTGCCAGCAGGCGGGACCAAGCCCCTTACAATGAGCAGTTCTTC,CASRRDQAPYNEQFF
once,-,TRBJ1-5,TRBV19,TGTGCCAGTAGTAGATCCGGGGTGGCTCAGCCCCAGCATTTT,CASSRSGVAQPQHF
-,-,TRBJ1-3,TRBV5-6,TGTGCCAGCAGCTTGGGGAGTGGAAACACCATATATTTT,CASSLGSGNTIYF
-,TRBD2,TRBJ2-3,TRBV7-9,TGTGCCAGCAGCCCCCGGACTAGCTTGAGCACAGATACGCAGTATTTT,CASSPRTSLSTDTQYF
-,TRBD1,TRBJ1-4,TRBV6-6,TGTGCCAGCAGTCTCGTCAGGGGGGTGGGAGAAAAACTGTTTTTT,CASSLVRGVGEKLFF
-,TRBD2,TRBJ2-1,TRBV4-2,TGTGCCAGCAGCCCCCAATTGGCGGGAGTCGATGAGCAGTTCTTC,CASSPQLAGVDEQFF
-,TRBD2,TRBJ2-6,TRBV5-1,TGCGCCAGCAGCTTGGGGACTAGCGCCTTCTCCATCTCTGGGGCCAACGTCCTGACTTTC,CASSLGTSAFSISGANVLTF
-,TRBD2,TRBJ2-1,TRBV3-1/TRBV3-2,TGTGCCAGCAGCCAAGACCCTACTAGCGGGTGGTACAATGAGCAGTTCTTC,CASSQDPTSGWYNEQFF
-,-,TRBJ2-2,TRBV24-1,TGTGCCACCAGGCAGGGGGGAAACGGGGAGCTGTTTTTT,CATRQGGNGELFF
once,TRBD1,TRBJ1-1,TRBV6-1,TGTGCCAGCAGTGACGTGGGGACAGGTACTGAAGCTTTCTTT,CASSDVGTGTEAFF
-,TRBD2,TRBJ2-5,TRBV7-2,TGTGCCAGCAGCGGCCGGACTAGCCTCCAAGAGACCCAGTACTTC,CASSGRTSLQETQYF
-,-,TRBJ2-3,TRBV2,TGTGCCAGCAAGGAGAGAGATACGCAGTATTTT,CASKERDTQYF
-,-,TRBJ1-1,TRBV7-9,TGTGCCAGCACCGCAGGGGTAGGGACTGAAGCTTTCTTT,CASTAGVGTEAFF